This T cell receptor beta chain is drawn from a study of sequential checkpoint blockade in melanoma. Background on the study: Each arm's sequence ended with maintenance nivolumab.

Here immunoSEQ multiplex PCR was the method, and the copy in TCRdb shows in-frame clones only, minus some. The table includes around 16,000 clones, 93% detected once. As to treatment: randomized to nivolumab then ipilimumab (arm A) or the reverse (arm B). None of the patients previously received DNA-damaging chemotherapy. CDR3 length: 14 residues. V dropped 8 bases and J dropped 2; count of bases not matched to a gene: 9. Germline values: CDR1 SNHLY, CDR2 FYNNEI. Material: CD8+ T cells sorted from blood (inferred from file names), obtained from a patient given nivolumab and ipilimumab in sequence. The chain recombines TRBV2 with TRBJ2-7; 7 nucleotides align to TRBD1. This TCR came from a human donor with melanoma. In nucleotides, the CDR3 is TGTGCCAGCCGGCACCCGGGACAGACCTACGAGCAGTACGTC. The encoded protein is CASRHPGQTYEQYV.